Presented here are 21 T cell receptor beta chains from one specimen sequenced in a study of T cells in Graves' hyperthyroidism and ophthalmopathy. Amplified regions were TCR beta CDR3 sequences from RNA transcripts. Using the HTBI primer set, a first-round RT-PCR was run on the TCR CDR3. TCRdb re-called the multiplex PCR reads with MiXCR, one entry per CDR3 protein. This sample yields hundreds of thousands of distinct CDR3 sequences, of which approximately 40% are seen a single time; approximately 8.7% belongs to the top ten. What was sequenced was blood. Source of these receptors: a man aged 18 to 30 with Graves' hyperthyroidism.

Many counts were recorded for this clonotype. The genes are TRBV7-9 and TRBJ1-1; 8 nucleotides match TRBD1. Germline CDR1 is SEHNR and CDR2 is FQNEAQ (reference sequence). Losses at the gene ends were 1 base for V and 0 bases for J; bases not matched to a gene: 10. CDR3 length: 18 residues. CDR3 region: CASSLVTRGLNMNTEAFF. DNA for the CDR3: TGTGCCAGCAGCTTAGTGACCAGGGGGCTTAACATGAACACTGAAGCTTTCTTT.

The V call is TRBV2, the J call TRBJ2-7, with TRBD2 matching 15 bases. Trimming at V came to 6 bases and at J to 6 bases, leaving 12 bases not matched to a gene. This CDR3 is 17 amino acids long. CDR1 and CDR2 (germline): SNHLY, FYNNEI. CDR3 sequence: CASSLEGTSGRTGEQYF. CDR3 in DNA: TGTGCCAGCAGCTTAGAGGGGACTAGCGGGAGGACCGGCGAGCAGTACTTC.

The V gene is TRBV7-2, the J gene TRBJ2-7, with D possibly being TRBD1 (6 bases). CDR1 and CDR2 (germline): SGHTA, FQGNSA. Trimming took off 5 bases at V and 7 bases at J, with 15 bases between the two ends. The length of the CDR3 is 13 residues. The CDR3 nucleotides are TGTACCAGCAGCAAAACAGGGCTGCGGGAGCAGTACTTC. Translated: CTSSKTGLREQYF.

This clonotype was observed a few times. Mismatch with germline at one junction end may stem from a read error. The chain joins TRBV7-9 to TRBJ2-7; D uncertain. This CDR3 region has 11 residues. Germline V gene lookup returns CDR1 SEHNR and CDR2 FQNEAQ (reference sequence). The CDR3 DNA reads TGTGCCGGCAGCCAGCGATCGGAGCAGTACTTC. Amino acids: CAGSQRSEQYF.

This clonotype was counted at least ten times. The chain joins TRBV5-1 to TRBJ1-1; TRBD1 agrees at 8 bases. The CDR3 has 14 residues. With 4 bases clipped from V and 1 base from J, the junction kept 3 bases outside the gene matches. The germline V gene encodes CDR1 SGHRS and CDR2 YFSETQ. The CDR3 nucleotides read TGCGCCAGCAGCATCGACAGGGGGAACACTGAAGCTTTCTTT. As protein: CASSIDRGNTEAFF.

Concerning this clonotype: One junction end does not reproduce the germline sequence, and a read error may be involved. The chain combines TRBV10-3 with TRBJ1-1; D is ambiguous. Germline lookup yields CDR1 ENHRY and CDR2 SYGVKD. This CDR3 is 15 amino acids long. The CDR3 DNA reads TGTGCCAGCAGTGAAAAAGGACCGACCGTTCGGAAAGCTTTCTTT. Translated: CASSEKGPTVRKAFF.

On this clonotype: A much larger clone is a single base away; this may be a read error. The CDR3 region has the DNA TGTGCCAGCAGTCCCACCGGGGGGGCGGCGAACACCGGGGAGCTGTTTTTT. Its translation is CASSPTGGAANTGELFF. The chain couples TRBV18 to TRBJ2-2, with 8 bases aligning to TRBD2. The CDR3 runs 17 residues. J lost 0 bases, V lost 8 bases, and 11 bases had no gene match. Germline CDR1 reads KGHSH; CDR2 reads LQKENI.

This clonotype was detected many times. CDR3 DNA sequence: TGTGCCAGCTCACCGAGTGGAACTAATGAAAAACTGTTTTTT. Its translation is CASSPSGTNEKLFF. The J gene is TRBJ1-4, the V gene TRBV9; D is uncertain. Germline assignment: CDR1 SGDLS and CDR2 YYNGEE. The CDR3 loop spans 14 amino acids. Trimming took 7 bases from V and 1 from J, leaving 11 bases between them.

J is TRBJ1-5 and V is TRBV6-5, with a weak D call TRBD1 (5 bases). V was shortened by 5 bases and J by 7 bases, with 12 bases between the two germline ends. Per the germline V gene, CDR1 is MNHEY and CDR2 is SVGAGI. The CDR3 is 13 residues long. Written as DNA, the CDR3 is TGTGCCAGCAGTCCCAACTGGGGCCAGCCCCAGCATTTT. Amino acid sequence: CASSPNWGQPQHF.

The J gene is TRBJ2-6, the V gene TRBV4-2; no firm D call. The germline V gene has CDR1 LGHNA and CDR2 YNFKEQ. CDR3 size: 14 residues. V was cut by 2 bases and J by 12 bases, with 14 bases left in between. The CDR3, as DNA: TGTGCCAGCAGCCAATTTCATGGATCGAGCGTCCTGACTTTC. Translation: CASSQFHGSSVLTF.

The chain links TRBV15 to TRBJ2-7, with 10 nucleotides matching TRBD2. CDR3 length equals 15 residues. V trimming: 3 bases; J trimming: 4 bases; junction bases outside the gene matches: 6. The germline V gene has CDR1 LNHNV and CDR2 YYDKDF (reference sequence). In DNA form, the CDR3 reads TGTGCCACCAGCAGGGGACGGGGACTAGCGTACGAGCAGTACTTC. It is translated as CATSRGRGLAYEQYF. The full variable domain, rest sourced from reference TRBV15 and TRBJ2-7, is DAMVIQNPRYQVTQFGKPVTLSCSQTLNHNVMYWYQQKSSQAPKLLFHYYDKDFNNEADTPDNFQSRRPNTSFCFLDIRSPGLGDTAMYLCATSRGRGLAYEQYFGPGTRLTVT.

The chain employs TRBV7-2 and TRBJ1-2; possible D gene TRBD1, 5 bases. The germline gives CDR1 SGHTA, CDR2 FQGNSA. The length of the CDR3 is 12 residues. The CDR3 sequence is CAGEGWNYGYTF. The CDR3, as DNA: TGTGCTGGGGAGGGGTGGAACTATGGCTACACCTTC.

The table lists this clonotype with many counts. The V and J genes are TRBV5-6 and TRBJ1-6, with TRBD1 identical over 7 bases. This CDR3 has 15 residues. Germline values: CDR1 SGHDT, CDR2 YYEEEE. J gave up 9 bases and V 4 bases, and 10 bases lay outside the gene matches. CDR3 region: CASSQRDREFSPLHF. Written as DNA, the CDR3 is TGTGCCAGCAGCCAGCGGGACAGAGAGTTTTCACCCCTCCACTTT.

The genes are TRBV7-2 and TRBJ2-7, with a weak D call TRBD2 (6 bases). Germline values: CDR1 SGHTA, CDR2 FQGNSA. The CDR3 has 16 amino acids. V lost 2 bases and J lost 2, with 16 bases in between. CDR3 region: CASSLLVAGLAYEQYF. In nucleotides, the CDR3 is TGTGCCAGCAGCTTATTAGTGGCGGGACTTGCCTACGAGCAGTACTTC.

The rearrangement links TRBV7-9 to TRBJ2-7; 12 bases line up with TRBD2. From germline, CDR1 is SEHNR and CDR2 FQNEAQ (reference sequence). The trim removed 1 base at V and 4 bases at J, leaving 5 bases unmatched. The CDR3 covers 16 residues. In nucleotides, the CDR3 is TGTGCCAGCAGCTTAGTAAGACTAGCGGGAGCATACGAGCAGTACTTC. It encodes CASSLVRLAGAYEQYF. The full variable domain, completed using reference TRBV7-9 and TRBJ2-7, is DTGVSQNPRHKITKRGQNVTFRCDPISEHNRLYWYRQTLGQGPEFLTYFQNEAQLEKSRLLSDRFSAERPKGSFSTLEIQRTEQGDSAMYLCASSLVRLAGAYEQYFGPGTRLTVT.

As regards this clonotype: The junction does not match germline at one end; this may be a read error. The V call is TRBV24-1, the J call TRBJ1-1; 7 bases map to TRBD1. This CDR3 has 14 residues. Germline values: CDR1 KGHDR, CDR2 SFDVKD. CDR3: CASSQGTVYTEAFF. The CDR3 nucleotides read TGCGCCAGCAGCCAAGGGACAGTTTACACTGAAGCTTTCTTT.

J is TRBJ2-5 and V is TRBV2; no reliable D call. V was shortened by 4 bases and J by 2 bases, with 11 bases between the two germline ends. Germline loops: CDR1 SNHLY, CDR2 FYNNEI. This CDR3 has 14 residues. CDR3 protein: CASSGTVSQETQYF. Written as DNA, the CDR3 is TGTGCCAGCAGTGGGACGGTTTCACAAGAGACCCAGTACTTC. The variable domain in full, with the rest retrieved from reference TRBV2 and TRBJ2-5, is EPEVTQTPSHQVTQMGQEVILRCVPISNHLYFYWYRQILGQKVEFLVSFYNNEISEKSEIFDDQFSVERPDGSNFTLKIRSTKLEDSAMYFCASSGTVSQETQYFGPGTRLLVL.

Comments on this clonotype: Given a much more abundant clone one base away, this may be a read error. The CDR3, as DNA: TGTGCCAGTAGTACGGCCACCGTCTACGAGCAGTACTTC. This codes for CASSTATVYEQYF. J is TRBJ2-7 and V is TRBV19; D remains ambiguous. The CDR3 runs 13 residues. Germline-derived CDR1 and CDR2 are LNHDA and SQIVND (reference sequence). Trimming took off 4 bases at V and 3 bases at J, with 10 bases between the two ends.

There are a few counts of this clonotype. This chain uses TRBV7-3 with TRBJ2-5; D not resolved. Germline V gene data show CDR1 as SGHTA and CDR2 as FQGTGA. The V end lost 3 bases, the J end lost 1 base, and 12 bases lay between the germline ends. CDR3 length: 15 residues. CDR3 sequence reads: CASSFRGRFQETQYF. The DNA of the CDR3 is TGTGCCAGCAGCTTTCGAGGACGGTTCCAAGAGACCCAGTACTTC.

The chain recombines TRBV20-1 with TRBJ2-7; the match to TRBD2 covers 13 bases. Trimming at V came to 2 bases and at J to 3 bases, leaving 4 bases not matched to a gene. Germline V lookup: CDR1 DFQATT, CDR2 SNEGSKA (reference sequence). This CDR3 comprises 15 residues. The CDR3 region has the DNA TGCAGTGCTAGAAGTGGGACTAGCGGGGTCTACGAGCAGTACTTC. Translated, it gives CSARSGTSGVYEQYF.

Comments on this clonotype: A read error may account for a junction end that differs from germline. The CDR3 spells CASSQEDSHGEKLFF. CDR3 bases: TGCGCCAGCAGCCAAGAAGACAGCCATGGGGAAAAACTGTTTTTT. The rearrangement links TRBV7-9 to TRBJ1-4; perhaps TRBD1 as D (5 bases). This CDR3 contains 15 residues. Germline lookup yields CDR1 SEHNR and CDR2 FQNEAQ (reference sequence).